What follows are 17 T cell receptor beta chains derived from one specimen sequenced in a study of cytomegalovirus exposure and HLA in healthy donors. The primer mix had 60 Vbeta and 13 Jbeta primers. Method: immunoSEQ multiplex PCR; TCRdb's copy keeps in-frame clones and lacks some. The sample includes 150,000 to 250,000 clones, 60% to 85% of them seen just once. What was sequenced was PBMCs. The receptors come from a girl aged 5-17 years in good health and CMV-seropositive.

This sequence joins TRBV19 and TRBJ1-2, with 10 bases identical to TRBD1. The CDR3 has 14 residues. Germline-derived CDR1 and CDR2 are LNHDA and SQIVND (reference sequence). V shed 5 bases and J 6 bases; nucleotides not matched to a gene: 6. The CDR3 DNA is TGTGCCAGTAGTCACGGACAGGGGGGGAATGGCTACACCTTC. This translates into CASSHGQGGNGYTF.

The rearrangement joins TRBV5-4 to TRBJ1-3; the D gene is possibly TRBD1 (5 bases). This CDR3 contains 15 residues. Germline CDR1 reads SGHNT; CDR2 reads YYREEE (reference sequence). V lost 3 bases and J lost 4, with 14 bases in between. Written as DNA, the CDR3 is TGTGCCAGCAGCTCCCTGGAGGGGCCAGGAAACACCATATATTTT. Translated, it gives CASSSLEGPGNTIYF.

This chain uses TRBV5-4 with TRBJ2-7, with D tentatively TRBD1 (6 bases). The CDR3 is 12 residues long. The V end lost 0 bases, the J end lost 10 bases, and 11 bases lay between the germline ends. Per germline, CDR1 SGHNT and CDR2 YYREEE (reference sequence). In DNA, the CDR3 is TGTGCCAGCAGCTTGGGACAGGAGAACCAGTACTTC. It yields the protein CASSLGQENQYF.

The chain uses TRBV4-1 and TRBJ2-1; 10 nucleotides align to TRBD2. The V segment lost 4 bases and the J segment 10 bases; nucleotides outside the gene matches: 13. The CDR3 is 16 amino acids. Germline CDR1 is MGHRA and CDR2 is YSYEKL. The CDR3 coding sequence is TGCGCCAGCAGCCCACCTAGCGGGGGTTACAAAGGCGAGCAGTTCTTC. It specifies CASSPPSGGYKGEQFF.

This clone was seen just once. Other DNA sequences in this sample translate to the same CDR3. The chain uses TRBV27 and TRBJ1-2, with 7 bases that match TRBD1. Germline V gives CDR1 MNHEY, CDR2 SMNVEV (reference sequence). This CDR3 contains 12 residues. V shed 5 bases, J shed 8 bases, and the junction held 5 bases outside the gene matches. DNA of the CDR3: TGTGCCAGCAGTAGGCAGGGGGGAGGCTACACCTTC. Its protein is CASSRQGGGYTF.

This chain connects TRBV4-1 to TRBJ1-1; 11 bases map to TRBD1. CDR1 and CDR2 from the germline V gene are MGHRA and YSYEKL. The CDR3 contains 16 residues. Unmatched junction bases numbered 5, after V lost 0 bases and J lost 5 bases. The chain's CDR3 is CASSQEGRDRGTEAFF. For the CDR3, the DNA is TGCGCCAGCAGCCAAGAGGGGCGGGACAGGGGGACTGAAGCTTTCTTT.

The chain is built from TRBV29-1 and TRBJ2-7, with D possibly TRBD2 on 5 matching bases. The CDR3 is made up of 12 amino acids. From germline, CDR1 is SQVTM and CDR2 ANQGSEA. Trimming removed 6 bases at V and 2 bases at J, with 11 bases between. Here the CDR3 reads CSVISVTYEQYF. The CDR3 nucleotides read TGCAGCGTGATTAGCGTTACCTACGAGCAGTACTTC.

This sequence joins TRBV10-2 and TRBJ1-6, with 7 bases that match TRBD1. With 7 bases clipped from V and 8 bases from J, the junction kept 11 bases outside the gene matches. The CDR3 covers 15 residues. From germline, CDR1 is WSHSY and CDR2 SAAADI. The CDR3 DNA follows: TGCGCCAGCAACCCAACCGGGACAGACGATTCACCCCTCCACTTT. As protein: CASNPTGTDDSPLHF.

This clone appeared once. This chain connects TRBV6-5 to TRBJ2-3; D remains unclear. V lost 8 bases and J 4 bases, leaving 7 bases between the germline ends. This CDR3 has 11 residues. CDR1 MNHEY and CDR2 SVGAGI come from the germline V gene. The CDR3 sequence is CASSGSDTQYF. The CDR3 DNA is TGTGCCAGCTCCGGGTCAGATACGCAGTATTTT.

The gene calls are TRBV29-1 and TRBJ1-1; D is possibly TRBD1 (5 bases). Germline V CDR1 and CDR2: SQVTM, ANQGSEA. V lost 5 bases and J lost 1, with 11 bases in between. The CDR3 extends over 13 amino acids. The CDR3 reads CSVSSTANTEAFF. CDR3 coding DNA: TGCAGCGTTTCCTCGACAGCGAACACTGAAGCTTTCTTT.

The V and J genes are TRBV9 and TRBJ2-3; D is possibly TRBD2 (6 bases). Germline V lookup: CDR1 SGDLS, CDR2 YYNGEE. Between the trimmed V and J ends, which lost 3 bases and 5 bases, there was a span of 19 bases. This CDR3 spans 16 amino acids. CDR3: CASSALRGTSRDTQYF. The CDR3 nucleotides read TGTGCCAGCAGCGCACTTCGGGGGACCTCTAGAGATACGCAGTATTTT.

The rearrangement links TRBV5-5 to TRBJ2-3; 7 bases align to TRBD2. The CDR3 consists of 16 residues. Per germline, CDR1 SGHKS and CDR2 YYEKEE (reference sequence). Unmatched junction bases numbered 11, after V lost 5 bases and J lost 2 bases. The CDR3 is CASRPTPSGLTDTQYF. For the CDR3, the DNA is TGTGCCAGCAGGCCAACTCCTAGCGGCCTCACAGATACGCAGTATTTT.

The CDR3, as DNA: TGTGCTAGTGGTTTGGTAAGGGGGGGGACAGGGGCCTTCTCCTACGAGCAGTACTTC. Protein product: CASGLVRGGTGAFSYEQYF. The rearrangement joins TRBV12-5 to TRBJ2-7, with TRBD1 identical over 10 bases. CDR3 size: 19 residues. The V gene's germline CDR1 is LGHNT and CDR2 FRNRAP. The V gene end was trimmed by 0 bases and the J gene end by 0 bases; junction bases not matched to a gene: 11.

V is TRBV15 and J is TRBJ2-2; maybe TRBD1 (6 bases). Looked up from germline, CDR1 is LNHNV and CDR2 is YYDKDF (reference sequence). This CDR3 contains 15 residues. V was cut by 3 bases and J by 7 bases, with 15 bases left in between. The CDR3 nucleotides are TGTGCCACCAGCAGGAGGGGGTTCGCGGGCGGGGAGCTGTTTTTT. It specifies CATSRRGFAGGELFF.

V and J are TRBV7-2 and TRBJ2-7; TRBD1 is a possible D gene (5 bases). Deletions cut 2 bases from V and 4 bases from J, with 9 bases between. The CDR3 has 13 residues. The V gene's germline CDR1 is SGHTA and CDR2 FQGNSA. The CDR3 sequence: CASSLRTQYEQYF. The CDR3 region has the DNA TGTGCCAGCAGCTTACGGACACAATACGAGCAGTACTTC.

This clone was seen just once. The junction departs from the called germline gene at one end, perhaps through a read error. This chain uses TRBV7-6 with TRBJ2-7; a possible D gene is TRBD2 (6 bases). Germline V gene data show CDR1 as SGHVS and CDR2 as FNYEAQ. The CDR3 totals 13 residues. CDR3: CASSLGGGSPTNF. The CDR3 coding sequence is TGTGCCAGCAGCTTAGGTGGGGGGTCCCCCACAAACTTC.

The V and J genes are TRBV5-1 and TRBJ1-2; a possible D gene is TRBD1 (6 bases). Trimming pared 0 bases from V and 7 bases from J, leaving 13 bases between. Germline CDR1 reads SGHRS; CDR2 reads YFSETQ. This CDR3 has 14 residues. The CDR3 nucleotides read TGCGCCAGCAGCTTGGCCCCCGAAGGGGGTGGCTACACCTTC. Protein sequence: CASSLAPEGGGYTF.